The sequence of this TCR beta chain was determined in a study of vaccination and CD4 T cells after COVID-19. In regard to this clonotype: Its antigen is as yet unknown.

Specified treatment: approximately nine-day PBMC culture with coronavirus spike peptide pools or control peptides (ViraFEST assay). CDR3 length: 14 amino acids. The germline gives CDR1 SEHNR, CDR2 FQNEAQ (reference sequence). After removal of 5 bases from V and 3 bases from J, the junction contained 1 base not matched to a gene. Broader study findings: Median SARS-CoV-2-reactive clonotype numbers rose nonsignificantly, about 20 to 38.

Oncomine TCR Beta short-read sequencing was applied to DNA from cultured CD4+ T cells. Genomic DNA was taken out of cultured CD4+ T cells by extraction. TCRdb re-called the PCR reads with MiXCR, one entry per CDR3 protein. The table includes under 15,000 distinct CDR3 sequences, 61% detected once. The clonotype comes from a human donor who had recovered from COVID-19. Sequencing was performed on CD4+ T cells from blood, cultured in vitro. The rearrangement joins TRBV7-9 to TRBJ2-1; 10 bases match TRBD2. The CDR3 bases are TGTGCCAGCAGCAAGCGGGAGGGCTACAATGAGCAGTTCTTC. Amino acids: CASSKREGYNEQFF. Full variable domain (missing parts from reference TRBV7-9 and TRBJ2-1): DTGVSQNPRHKITKRGQNVTFRCDPISEHNRLYWYRQTLGQGPEFLTYFQNEAQLEKSRLLSDRFSAERPKGSFSTLEIQRTEQGDSAMYLCASSKREGYNEQFFGPGTRLTVL.